These T cell receptor beta chains were read from a single sample in a study of cytomegalovirus exposure and HLA in healthy donors. Sequenced by immunoSEQ multiplex PCR; TCRdb stores in-frame clones only, minus some. Found here are fewer than 150,000 clones, roughly two thirds of them singletons; the top ten hold around 15%. Sequenced input: PBMCs. The source of these receptors is a human donor in good health. CDR3s include the opening cysteine and the closing phenylalanine or tryptophan. A D gene is named only where the DNA matches it firmly. For some rows the clone size is stated as once, few or many, or as a class when expanded; others skip it.

d_gene	abundance	v_gene	j_gene	CDR3nt	CDR3aa
NA	NA	TRBV5-6	TRBJ1-1	TGTGCCAGCAGCACAACAGGTTTATTGTTCCACACTGAAGCTTTCTTT	CASSTTGLLFHTEAFF
TRBD2	NA	TRBV30	TRBJ2-1	TGTGCCTGGAGTAAGGGCCTGGCGGGAGGGCGGAATGAGCAGTTCTTC	CAWSKGLAGGRNEQFF
NA	NA	TRBV7-9	TRBJ1-1	TGTGCCAGCAGCCCTGGACTTGCGAACACTGAAGCTTTCTTT	CASSPGLANTEAFF
NA	few	TRBV7-9	TRBJ2-7	TGTGCCAGCAGCTTAGCCGAGGGGGTGAGGGAGCAGTACTTC	CASSLAEGVREQYF
TRBD2	NA	TRBV6-1	TRBJ2-5	TGTGCCAGCACCGAGGGCGGGAGCCAAGAGACCCAGTACTTC	CASTEGGSQETQYF
NA	NA	TRBV9	TRBJ2-3	TGTGCCAGCAGCGGCTCAGGGCCCCGTACAGATACGCAGTATTTT	CASSGSGPRTDTQYF
NA	NA	TRBV6-6	TRBJ1-4	TGTGCCAGCAGTTACGATAGAAGAGAAAAACTGTTTTTT	CASSYDRREKLFF
NA	NA	TRBV28	TRBJ1-2	TGTGCCAGCAGTTTAGTCCAGGGAGGAGGCTACACCTTC	CASSLVQGGGYTF
NA	NA	TRBV6-1	TRBJ2-1	TGTGCCAGCAGGGACGTCGGCGGGGCGAACAATGAGCAGTTCTTC	CASRDVGGANNEQFF
NA	NA	TRBV7-9	TRBJ2-2	TGTGCCAGCAGCCCAACGTTGCGGGGCAACACCGGGGAGCTGTTTTTT	CASSPTLRGNTGELFF
TRBD1	NA	TRBV6-5	TRBJ1-5	TGTGCCAGCAGTTTCCCACAACAGGGGACAAATCAGCCCCAGCATTTT	CASSFPQQGTNQPQHF
TRBD2	NA	TRBV27	TRBJ2-1	TGTGCCAGCAGTCGACCGGGGGGGCTCTCCTACAATGAGCAGTTCTTC	CASSRPGGLSYNEQFF
NA	NA	TRBV10-3	TRBJ2-5	TGTGCCATCAGTTTGGGCGACGGGACCCAGTACTTC	CAISLGDGTQYF
TRBD1	NA	TRBV29-1	TRBJ1-6	TGCAGCGTCGGGACAGGGGATAATTCACCCCTCCACTTT	CSVGTGDNSPLHF